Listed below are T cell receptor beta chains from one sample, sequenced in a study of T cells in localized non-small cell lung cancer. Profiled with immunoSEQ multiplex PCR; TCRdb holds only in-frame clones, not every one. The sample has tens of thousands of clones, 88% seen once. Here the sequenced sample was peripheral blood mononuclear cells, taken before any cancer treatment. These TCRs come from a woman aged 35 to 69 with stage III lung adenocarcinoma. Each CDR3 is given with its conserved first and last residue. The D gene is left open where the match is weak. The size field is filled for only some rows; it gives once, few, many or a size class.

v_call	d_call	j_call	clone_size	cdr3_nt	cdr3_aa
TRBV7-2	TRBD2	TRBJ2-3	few	TGTGCCAGCAGCTTAGGGCTAGCGGGGGACCGCACAGATACGCAGTATTTT	CASSLGLAGDRTDTQYF
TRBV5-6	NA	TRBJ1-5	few	TGTGCCAGCAGCTTTGGTCCAGGGGCGTTGGATCAGCCCCAGCATTTT	CASSFGPGALDQPQHF
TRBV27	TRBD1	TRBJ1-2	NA	TGTGCCAGCACCCCGGGACAGGGTATTGGCTACACCTTC	CASTPGQGIGYTF
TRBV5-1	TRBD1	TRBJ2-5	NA	TGCGCCAGCAGCACTCACTCAGGGGGCCCCTTGGCCCAGTACTTC	CASSTHSGGPLAQYF
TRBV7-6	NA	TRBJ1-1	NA	TGTGCCAGCAGCTTGGCAACAGGCCCGAGCACTGAAGCTTTCTTT	CASSLATGPSTEAFF
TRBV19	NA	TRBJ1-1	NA	TGTGCCAGTAGTATGGCGAACCCAACCCACGCTGAAGCTTTCTTT	CASSMANPTHAEAFF
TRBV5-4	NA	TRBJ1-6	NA	TGTGCCAGCAGCACCACCGGGACGTATAATTCACCCCTCCACTTT	CASSTTGTYNSPLHF
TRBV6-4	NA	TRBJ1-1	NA	TGTGCCAGCAGTTACCACGGGAGGGGCACTGAAGCTTTCTTT	CASSYHGRGTEAFF
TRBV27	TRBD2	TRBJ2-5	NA	TGTGCCAGCAGTCCTCGGCCTAGCGGGAGTTCTGAGACCCAGTACTTC	CASSPRPSGSSETQYF
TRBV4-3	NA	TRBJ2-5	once	TGCGCCAGCAGCGTACGAACGGAAGAGACCCAGTACTTC	CASSVRTEETQYF
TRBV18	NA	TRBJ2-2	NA	TGTGCCAGCTCACCCAAGGTTCGCGGGGAGCTGTTTTTT	CASSPKVRGELFF
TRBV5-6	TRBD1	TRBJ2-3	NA	TGTGCCAGCAGCTTGATCGGACAGGGTTCGGCAGATACGCAGTATTTT	CASSLIGQGSADTQYF
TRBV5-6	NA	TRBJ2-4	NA	TGTGCCAGCACCCGGGACGGTAAAAACATTCAGTACTTC	CASTRDGKNIQYF
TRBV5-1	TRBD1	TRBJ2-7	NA	TGCGCCAGCAGCTCGGCAGGGGGCCACGAGCAGTACTTC	CASSSAGGHEQYF
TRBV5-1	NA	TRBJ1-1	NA	TGCGCCAGCAGCCTACAGGGTCACACTGAAGCTTTCTTT	CASSLQGHTEAFF
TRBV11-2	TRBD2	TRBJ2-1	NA	TGTGCCAGCAGCTTCCTAACTAGCGGGGGTTACAATGAGCAGTTCTTC	CASSFLTSGGYNEQFF
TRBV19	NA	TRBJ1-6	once	TGTGCCAGTAGTATAGGCAAGGGGAATTCACCCCTCCACTTT	CASSIGKGNSPLHF
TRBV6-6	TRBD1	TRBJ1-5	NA	TGTGCCAGCAATGGACAGGGGGGTAATCAGCCCCAGCATTTT	CASNGQGGNQPQHF
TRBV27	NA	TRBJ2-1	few	TGTGCCAGCCAAATTCTAGCAGGGAATGAGCAGTTCTTC	CASQILAGNEQFF
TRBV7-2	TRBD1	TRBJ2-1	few	TGTGCCAGCAGCCGGGACAGGGGTAAAGATGAGCAGTTCTTC	CASSRDRGKDEQFF
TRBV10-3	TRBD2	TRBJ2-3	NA	TGTGCCATCAGTGGGAGCGGGGGCCCAGATACGCAGTATTTT	CAISGSGGPDTQYF
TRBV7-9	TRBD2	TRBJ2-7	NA	TGTGCCAGCAGCTCTAGCGGGACCCCCTCCTACGAGCAGTACTTC	CASSSSGTPSYEQYF
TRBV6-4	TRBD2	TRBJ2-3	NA	TGTGCCAGCAGTGACACTAGCGGGGGGGCAGATACGCAGTATTTT	CASSDTSGGADTQYF
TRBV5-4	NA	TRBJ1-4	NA	TGTGCCAGCAGCTTGGAGGTTCGCCCCGGGACACTGTTTTTT	CASSLEVRPGTLFF
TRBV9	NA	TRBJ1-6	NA	TGTGCCAGCAGCCCTCAACGTGGGCCTTCACCCCTCCACTTT	CASSPQRGPSPLHF
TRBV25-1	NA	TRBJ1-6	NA	TGTGCCAGCAGTGAGTTCCTCAGGGACAATTCACCCCTCCACTTT	CASSEFLRDNSPLHF
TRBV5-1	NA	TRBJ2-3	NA	TGCGCCAGCAGCTTGGACCCACCGGACACGGCAGATACGCAGTATTTT	CASSLDPPDTADTQYF
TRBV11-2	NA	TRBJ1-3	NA	TGTGCCAGCAGCCGGGTAGGGGGCTCTGGAAACACCATATATTTT	CASSRVGGSGNTIYF
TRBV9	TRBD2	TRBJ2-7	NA	TGTGCCAGCAGCGTAGGGACTAGGGCCTACGAGCAGTACTTC	CASSVGTRAYEQYF
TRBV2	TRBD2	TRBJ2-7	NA	TGTGCCAGCAGTGATAGGGGAAAACTAGCGGGAGCCTACGAGCAGTACTTC	CASSDRGKLAGAYEQYF
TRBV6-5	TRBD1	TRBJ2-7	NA	TGTGCCAGCAGCGGACAGGGGCACTCCTACGAGCAGTACTTC	CASSGQGHSYEQYF
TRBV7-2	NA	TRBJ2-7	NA	TGTGCCAGCAGCTCCCGGGACACATACGAGCAGTACTTC	CASSSRDTYEQYF
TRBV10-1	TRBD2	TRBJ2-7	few	TGCGCCAGCAGTGGGGCTAGCGGCTCCTACGAGCAGTACTTC	CASSGASGSYEQYF
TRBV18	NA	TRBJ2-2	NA	TGTGCCAGCTCACCCACCGGGGTCCGGACATCTGGGGAGCTGTTTTTT	CASSPTGVRTSGELFF
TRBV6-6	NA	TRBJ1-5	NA	TGTGCCAGCAGTTACACCGGACAGTCCAATCAGCCCCAGCATTTT	CASSYTGQSNQPQHF
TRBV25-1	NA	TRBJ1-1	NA	TGTGCCAGCAGAATCCCAGGGACTGAAGCTTTCTTT	CASRIPGTEAFF
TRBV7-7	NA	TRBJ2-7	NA	TGTGCCAGCAGCTTAGAACAGGGCATCGCCTACGAGCAGTACTTC	CASSLEQGIAYEQYF
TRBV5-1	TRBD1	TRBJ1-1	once	TGCGCCAGCAGCTGGGGACAGCCAAACACTGAAGCTTTCTTT	CASSWGQPNTEAFF
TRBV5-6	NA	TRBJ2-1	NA	TGTGCCAGCAGCCCCTGGGGGCGGTCCTACAATGAGCAGTTCTTC	CASSPWGRSYNEQFF
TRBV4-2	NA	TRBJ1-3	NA	TGTGCCAGCAGCCAGGGACGGGGAAACACCATATATTTT	CASSQGRGNTIYF
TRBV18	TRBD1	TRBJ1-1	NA	TGTGCCAGCTCAACAACAGGGGGGGAGGCTGAAGCTTTCTTT	CASSTTGGEAEAFF
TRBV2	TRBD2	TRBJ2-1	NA	TGTGCCAGCAGGGAGACTAGCGGGCTGTACAATGAGCAGTTCTTC	CASRETSGLYNEQFF
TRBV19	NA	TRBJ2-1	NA	TGTGCCAGTAGTATATATCGGGGCGTGGACAATGAGCAGTTCTTC	CASSIYRGVDNEQFF
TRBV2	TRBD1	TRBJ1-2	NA	TGTGCCAGCAGCCTCTCAGGGGGGTTCAACTATGGCTACACCTTC	CASSLSGGFNYGYTF
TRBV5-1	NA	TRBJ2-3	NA	TGCGCCAGCAGCTTGGTAGCCAACTCTGATACGCAGTATTTT	CASSLVANSDTQYF
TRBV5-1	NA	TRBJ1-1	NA	TGCGCCAGCAGCACCAGGGGACCCAACACTGAAGCTTTCTTT	CASSTRGPNTEAFF
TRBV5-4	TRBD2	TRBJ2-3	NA	TGTGCCAGCAGCTCGCCTAGCGGGGGAAGCACAGATACGCAGTATTTT	CASSSPSGGSTDTQYF
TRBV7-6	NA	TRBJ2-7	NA	TGTGCCAGCAGCCAAGACCAGGCGAGAAGGCGCTACGAGCAGTACTTC	CASSQDQARRRYEQYF